This T cell receptor beta chain was observed in a study of blood T cell repertoires in COVID-19. Assay: immunoSEQ multiplex PCR; the TCRdb copy retains only in-frame clones and omits some. The sample holds a few hundred thousand clones; about nine tenths are singletons and the top ten take around 2.2%. Germline CDR1 reads MNHEY; CDR2 reads SMNVEV (reference sequence). CDR3 size: 12 residues. V lost 3 bases, J lost 7 bases, and 9 bases lay in between. The chain recombines TRBV27 with TRBJ1-1; D is unclear. Sequencing was performed on peripheral blood. The sequence was obtained from a woman aged 45-65 years who had recovered from COVID-19. CDR3 nucleotide sequence: TGTGCCAGCAGTTTCCTGGGGAGTGAAGCTTTCTTT. Translation: CASSFLGSEAFF.